The 21 T cell receptor beta chains below were found in one sample sequenced in a study of cytomegalovirus exposure and HLA in healthy donors (dated by TCRdb to the late 2010s). The library was made by the immunoSEQ multiplex PCR assay. For the multiplex PCR, a mixture combining 60 forward primers for TCR Vbeta segments and 13 reverse primers for TCR Jbeta segments was used. Drawn from immuneACCESS, this table holds only the in-frame rearrangements with V and J called that TCRdb kept. Clones are partly lost; checked studies trace under half to an unresolved V gene and leave the rest unexplained. This sample lists around 100,000 clones; around 80% were detected once. The top ten constitute 9% to 12% of the sample. The sample consisted of PBMCs. The source of these receptors is a woman aged 18-29 years in good health and CMV-seropositive.

This chain links TRBV27 with TRBJ1-6, with D possibly being TRBD1 (6 bases). Germline V CDR1 and CDR2: MNHEY, SMNVEV (reference sequence). Trimming removed 5 bases at V and 5 bases at J, with 16 bases between. CDR3 length: 16 amino acids. CDR3 DNA: TGTGCCAGCAGTCCCGGACAGTTCTCTCATAATTCACCCCTCCACTTT. Translation: CASSPGQFSHNSPLHF.

The chain has TRBV6-6 and TRBJ1-1; TRBD1 aligns across 8 bases. The V gene's germline CDR1 is MNHNY and CDR2 SVGAGI (reference sequence). CDR3 length: 16 amino acids. V shed 2 bases, J shed 4 bases, and the junction held 9 bases outside the gene matches. CDR3 sequence (DNA): TGTGCCAGCAGTTACGATCCCGGGACAGGTGGCACTGAAGCTTTCTTT. This encodes CASSYDPGTGGTEAFF.

The rearrangement links TRBV29-1 to TRBJ2-3, with a weak D call TRBD1 (6 bases). CDR1 is SQVTM, CDR2 ANQGSEA, per germline. This CDR3 contains 13 residues. The V end was cut by 4 bases, the J end by 2 bases, with 10 bases between. The chain's CDR3 is CSVVGQNTDTQYF. Here the CDR3 DNA reads TGCAGCGTTGTCGGACAGAACACAGATACGCAGTATTTT.

This clone was seen a single time. This rearrangement joins TRBV7-9 to TRBJ1-1; possible D gene TRBD1, 6 bases. The CDR3 is made up of 14 amino acids. The germline gives CDR1 SEHNR, CDR2 FQNEAQ (reference sequence). V was pared by 5 bases and J by 1 base, with 11 bases between. CDR3 sequence reads: CASSLGQPNTEAFF. The CDR3 nucleotides read TGTGCCAGCAGCCTCGGACAGCCGAACACTGAAGCTTTCTTT.

The rearrangement links TRBV4-1 to TRBJ2-7; D not resolved. V was clipped by 0 bases and J by 4 bases, with 7 bases between them. CDR1 is MGHRA and CDR2 is YSYEKL in the germline V gene. This CDR3 has 13 residues. CDR3 in amino acids: CASSQEGDYEQYF. In nucleotides, the CDR3 is TGCGCCAGCAGCCAAGAAGGAGATTACGAGCAGTACTTC.

The chain is built from TRBV10-3 and TRBJ2-1; D unresolved. CDR1 and CDR2 from the germline V gene are ENHRY and SYGVKD. V was shortened by 2 bases and J by 8 bases, with 4 bases between the two germline ends. The CDR3 contains 11 residues. Written as DNA, the CDR3 is TGTGCCATCAGTGAGCTAGATGAGCAGTTCTTC. Its translation is CAISELDEQFF.

This chain joins TRBV5-1 and TRBJ2-7; 7 nucleotides align to TRBD2. This CDR3 has 13 residues. Germline V gives CDR1 SGHRS, CDR2 YFSETQ. Trimming removed 5 bases from V and 2 bases from J; junction bases left unmatched: 4. CDR3 nucleotide sequence: TGCGCCAGCAGTCGGGGAGGGGCCTACGAGCAGTACTTC. Residues: CASSRGGAYEQYF.

A single count supports this clone. This sequence joins TRBV2 and TRBJ2-7; unclear D gene. The CDR3 runs 16 residues. V lost 6 bases and J 6 bases, leaving 24 bases between the germline ends. From germline, CDR1 is SNHLY and CDR2 FYNNEI. The CDR3, as DNA: TGTGCCAGCAGGGCCCTTCCAGTAGGCGTCCTAGTCGAGCAGTACTTC. Translated, it gives CASRALPVGVLVEQYF.

In this sample, this clone is medium-sized. The rearrangement links TRBV6-1 to TRBJ2-7; 7 nucleotides line up with TRBD2. Unmatched junction bases numbered 10, after V lost 0 bases and J lost 5 bases. The CDR3 spans 16 residues. Germline CDR1 reads MNHNS; CDR2 reads SASEGT. Here the CDR3 DNA reads TGTGCCAGCAGTGAAGCGGTGGTAGCGGGTACCCACGAGCAGTACTTC. This encodes CASSEAVVAGTHEQYF.

The chain couples TRBV28 to TRBJ2-3, with 13 bases aligning to TRBD2. The CDR3 extends over 15 amino acids. Unmatched junction bases numbered 4, after V lost 5 bases and J lost 5 bases. Germline V gives CDR1 MDHEN, CDR2 SYDVKM. The CDR3 coding sequence is TGTGCCAGCAGTACACTAGCGGGAGGGATAGATACGCAGTATTTT. Its translation is CASSTLAGGIDTQYF.

The V and J genes are TRBV9 and TRBJ1-1; weak D call: TRBD1 (5 bases). V lost 3 bases, J lost 4 bases, and 16 bases lay in between. Germline lookup yields CDR1 SGDLS and CDR2 YYNGEE. There are 15 residues in the CDR3. The DNA for the CDR3 is TGTGCCAGCAGCGCAGATCTTGGGGGGGGCACTGAAGCTTTCTTT. It yields the protein CASSADLGGGTEAFF.

The sample holds one count of this clone. The chain uses TRBV7-2 and TRBJ1-5; D ambiguous. The CDR3 is 13 amino acids. Germline lookup yields CDR1 SGHTA and CDR2 FQGNSA. Trimming stripped 4 bases from V and 4 bases from J, with 8 bases between. CDR3 loop: CASSSMSNQPQHF. CDR3 DNA sequence: TGTGCCAGCAGCTCCATGAGTAATCAGCCCCAGCATTTT.

This sequence joins TRBV7-3 and TRBJ2-3, with D maybe TRBD2 (5 bases). This CDR3 region has 18 residues. Germline CDR1 and CDR2: SGHTA and FQGTGA. The V gene lost 5 bases and the J gene lost 4 bases, with 25 bases spanning the gap. CDR3 in DNA: TGTGCCAGCAGCCAATCCCCCGTCAACCGGAGGCGGTCAGATACGCAGTATTTT. Translation gives CASSQSPVNRRRSDTQYF.

The chain links TRBV5-1 to TRBJ2-2; D not certain. The CDR3 covers 13 residues. The V end was cut by 2 bases, the J end by 3 bases, with 5 bases between. Germline loops: CDR1 SGHRS, CDR2 YFSETQ. The CDR3 region is CASSFPDTGELFF. DNA for the CDR3: TGCGCCAGCAGCTTCCCTGACACCGGGGAGCTGTTTTTT.

The chain has TRBV2 and TRBJ2-5; 10 positions match TRBD2. The germline CDR1 and CDR2 sequences are SNHLY and FYNNEI. V was pared by 7 bases and J by 5 bases, with 7 bases of the junction left unmatched. This CDR3 is 14 amino acids long. The CDR3 DNA sequence: TGTGCCAGCACCGAGCGGGGGGGCCGGGAGACCCAGTACTTC. Translating gives CASTERGGRETQYF.

The chain employs TRBV12-5 and TRBJ1-2; D is possibly TRBD1 (6 bases). Per the germline V gene, CDR1 is LGHNT and CDR2 is FRNRAP. V lost 2 bases to trimming and J lost 10 bases, with 17 bases between them. CDR3 length: 14 amino acids. CDR3 bases: TGTGCTAGTGGTTTGATTCCGACAGGAGCAGACTACACCTTC. It is translated as CASGLIPTGADYTF.

This chain connects TRBV29-1 to TRBJ2-5; no clear D gene. The germline CDR1 and CDR2 sequences are SQVTM and ANQGSEA. The CDR3 has 10 residues. V lost 5 bases, J lost 5 bases, and 6 bases lay in between. This CDR3 reads CSVLYETQYF. The CDR3 nucleotides read TGCAGCGTTTTATATGAGACCCAGTACTTC. Full variable domain (outside the CDR3, taken from reference TRBV29-1 and TRBJ2-5): SAVISQKPSRDICQRGTSLTIQCQVDSQVTMMFWYRQQPGQSLTLIATANQGSEATYESGFVIDKFPISRPNLTFSTLTVSNMSPEDSSIYLCSVLYETQYFGPGTRLLVL.

This chain links TRBV21-1 with TRBJ1-2; the D call TRBD1 from the table was never checked on the DNA. TRBV21-1 is labeled a pseudogene. This CDR3 region has 15 residues. Written as DNA, the CDR3 is TGTGCCAGCAGAAGAGAACGACAGGGAAGCTATGGCTACACCTTC. Translating it yields CASRRERQGSYGYTF.

This clone was recorded once. The V gene is TRBV6-6, the J gene TRBJ1-2; no reliable D call. CDR3 length equals 13 residues. Germline CDR1 is MNHNY and CDR2 is SVGAGI (reference sequence). V was trimmed by 6 bases and J by 3 bases, leaving 11 bases between them. CDR3: CASRSDTYYGYTF. The CDR3 bases are TGTGCCAGCAGATCCGACACCTACTATGGCTACACCTTC.

The chain recombines TRBV21-1 with TRBJ2-7; the DNA was not used to check the table's D call, TRBD2. TRBV21-1 is tagged as a pseudogene. This CDR3 region has 15 residues. This CDR3 reads CASSKGEREHYEQYF. DNA of the CDR3: TGTGCCAGCAGCAAAGGAGAGCGGGAACACTACGAGCAGTACTTC.

This clone occurred a few times. The rearrangement joins TRBV4-3 to TRBJ2-4, with D perhaps matching TRBD1 (7 bases). The CDR3 loop spans 13 amino acids. Trimming left V 4 bases short and J 6 bases short, with 10 bases between. Germline loops: CDR1 LGHNA, CDR2 YSLEER. The CDR3: CASSPQGGNIQYF. In DNA, the CDR3 is TGCGCCAGCAGCCCCCAGGGGGGAAACATTCAGTACTTC.